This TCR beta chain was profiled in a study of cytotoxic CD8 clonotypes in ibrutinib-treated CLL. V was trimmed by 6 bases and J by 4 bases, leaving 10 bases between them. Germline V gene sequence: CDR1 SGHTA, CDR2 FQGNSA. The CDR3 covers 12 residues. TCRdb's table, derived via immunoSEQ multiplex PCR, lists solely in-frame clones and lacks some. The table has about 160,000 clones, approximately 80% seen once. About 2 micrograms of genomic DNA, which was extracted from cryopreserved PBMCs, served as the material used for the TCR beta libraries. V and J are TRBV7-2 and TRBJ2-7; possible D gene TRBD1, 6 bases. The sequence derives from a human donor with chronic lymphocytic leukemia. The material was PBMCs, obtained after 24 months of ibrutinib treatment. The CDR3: CASRRDTYEQYF. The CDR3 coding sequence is TGTGCCAGCAGACGGGACACTTACGAGCAGTACTTC.